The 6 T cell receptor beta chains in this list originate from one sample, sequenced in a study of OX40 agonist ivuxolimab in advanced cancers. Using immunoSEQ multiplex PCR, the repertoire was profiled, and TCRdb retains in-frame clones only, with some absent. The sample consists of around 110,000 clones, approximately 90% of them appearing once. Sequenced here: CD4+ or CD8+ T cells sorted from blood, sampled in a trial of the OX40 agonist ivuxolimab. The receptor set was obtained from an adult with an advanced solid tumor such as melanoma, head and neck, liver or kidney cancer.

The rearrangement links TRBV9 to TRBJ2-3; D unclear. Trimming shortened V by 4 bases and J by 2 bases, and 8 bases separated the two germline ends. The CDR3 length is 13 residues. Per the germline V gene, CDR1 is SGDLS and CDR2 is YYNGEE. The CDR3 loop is CASSLIHTDTQYF. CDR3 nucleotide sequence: TGTGCCAGCAGCCTCATTCACACAGATACGCAGTATTTT.

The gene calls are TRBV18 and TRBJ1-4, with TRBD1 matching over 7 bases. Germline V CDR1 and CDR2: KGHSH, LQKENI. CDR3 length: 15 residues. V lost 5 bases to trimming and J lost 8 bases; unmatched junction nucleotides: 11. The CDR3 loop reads CASSAAGTEQEKLFF. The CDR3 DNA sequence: TGTGCCAGCTCAGCGGCCGGGACAGAACAAGAAAAACTGTTTTTT.

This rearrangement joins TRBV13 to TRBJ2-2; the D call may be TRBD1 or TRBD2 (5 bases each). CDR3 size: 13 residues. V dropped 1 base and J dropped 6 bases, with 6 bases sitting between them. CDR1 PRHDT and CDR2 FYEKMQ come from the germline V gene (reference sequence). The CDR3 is CASSLVGAGELFF. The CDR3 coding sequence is TGTGCCAGCAGCTTAGTGGGGGCCGGGGAGCTGTTTTTT.

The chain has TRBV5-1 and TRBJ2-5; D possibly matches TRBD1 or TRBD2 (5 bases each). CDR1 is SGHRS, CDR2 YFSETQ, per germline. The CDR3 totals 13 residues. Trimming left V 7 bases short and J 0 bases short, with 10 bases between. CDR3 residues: CASRDGHQETQYF. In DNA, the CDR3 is TGCGCCAGCCGGGACGGCCACCAAGAGACCCAGTACTTC.

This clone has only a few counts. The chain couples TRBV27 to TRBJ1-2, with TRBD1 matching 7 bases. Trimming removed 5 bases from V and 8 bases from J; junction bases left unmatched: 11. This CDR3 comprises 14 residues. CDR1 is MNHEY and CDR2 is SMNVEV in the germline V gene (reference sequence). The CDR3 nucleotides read TGTGCCAGCAGTCCGACAGGGAAGGTAGGGGGCTACACCTTC. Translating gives CASSPTGKVGGYTF.

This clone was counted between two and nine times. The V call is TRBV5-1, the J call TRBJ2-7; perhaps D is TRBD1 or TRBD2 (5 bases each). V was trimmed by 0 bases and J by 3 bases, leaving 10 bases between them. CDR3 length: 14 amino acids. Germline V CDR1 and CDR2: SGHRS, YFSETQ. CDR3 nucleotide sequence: TGCGCCAGCAGCTTGGTAGGGGACCACTACGAGCAGTACTTC. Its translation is CASSLVGDHYEQYF.